One and the same sample provided the 23 T cell receptor beta chains below, sequenced in a study of T cells in Graves' hyperthyroidism and ophthalmopathy. RNA transcripts were the template for amplifying TCR beta CDR3 regions. The study used the HTBI primer set for a first-round RT-PCR of the TCR CDR3. From the multiplex PCR reads, TCRdb called clonotypes with MiXCR, one entry per CDR3 protein. The top ten hold about 9.4% of the sample, which has some 760,000 distinct CDR3 sequences, approximately 15% seen once. Specimen: blood. These receptors all stem from a woman younger than 35 with Graves' hyperthyroidism.

This chain connects TRBV5-5 to TRBJ2-4; D possibly matches TRBD1 or TRBD2 (5 bases each). Germline-derived CDR1 and CDR2 are SGHKS and YYEKEE (reference sequence). The germline V and J ends were trimmed by 0 bases and 7 bases, with 14 bases remaining between them. The CDR3 loop spans 15 amino acids. CDR3 DNA sequence: TGTGCCAGCAGCTTGGGGTGGGGCAGGGAGAACATTCAGTACTTC. As protein: CASSLGWGRENIQYF.

This clonotype was counted many times. The chain combines TRBV11-2 with TRBJ2-2; 13 bases are shared with TRBD2. The CDR3 has 16 residues. Per germline, CDR1 SGHAT and CDR2 FQNNGV. V lost 5 bases to trimming and J lost 8 bases; unmatched junction nucleotides: 8. The CDR3 nucleotides are TGTGCCAGCAGCCCCTCTGGACTAGCGGGAGTAGGGGAGCTGTTTTTT. This sequence encodes CASSPSGLAGVGELFF. Full variable domain (outside the CDR3, taken from reference TRBV11-2 and TRBJ2-2): EAGVAQSPRYKIIEKRQSVAFWCNPISGHATLYWYQQILGQGPKLLIQFQNNGVVDDSQLPKDRFSAERLKGVDSTLKIQPAKLEDSAVYLCASSPSGLAGVGELFFGEGSRLTVL.

This clonotype was seen ten or more times. The gene calls are TRBV12-3 or TRBV12-4 and TRBJ2-1; perhaps TRBD2 as D (6 bases). The CDR3 totals 16 residues. The germline V and J ends were trimmed by 8 bases and 1 base, with 18 bases remaining between them. CDR3 coding DNA: TGTGCCAGCGTCATCGGGAGTATGGGTTCCTACAATGAGCAGTTCTTC. Translating it yields CASVIGSMGSYNEQFF.

This clonotype was counted many times. The rearrangement links TRBV30 to TRBJ2-1; 8 bases are shared with TRBD1. The junction had 17 bases not matched to a gene; V was cut back by 5 bases and J by 8 bases. The germline gives CDR1 GTSNPN, CDR2 SVGIG (reference sequence). This CDR3 contains 16 residues. CDR3 sequence: CAWRRGDRGGRDEQFF. CDR3 sequence (DNA): TGTGCCTGGCGAAGGGGCGACAGGGGAGGAAGGGATGAGCAGTTCTTC. The variable domain in full, with the rest retrieved from reference TRBV30 and TRBJ2-1, is SQTIHQWPATLVQPVGSPLSLECTVEGTSNPNLYWYRQAAGRGLQLLFYSVGIGQISSEVPQNLSASRPQDRQFILSSKKLLLSDSGFYLCAWRRGDRGGRDEQFFGPGTRLTVL.

The gene calls are TRBV28 and TRBJ2-7, with TRBD2 matching over 13 bases. With 6 bases clipped from V and 0 bases from J, the junction kept 5 bases outside the gene matches. This CDR3 has 16 residues. CDR1 is MDHEN and CDR2 is SYDVKM in the germline V gene. The chain's CDR3 is CASRSGLAGHSYEQYF. The CDR3 coding sequence is TGTGCCAGCAGATCGGGACTAGCGGGACACTCCTACGAGCAGTACTTC.

This clonotype occurred many times. J is TRBJ2-7 and V is TRBV3-1; 10 nucleotides agree with TRBD2. V gave up 4 bases and J gave up 7 bases; unmatched junction bases: 4. The germline CDR1 and CDR2 sequences are LGHDT and YNNKEL (reference sequence). This CDR3 has 13 residues. The CDR3 bases are TGTGCCAGCAGCCGAGCGGGAGGGCTTGAGCAGTACTTC. Encoded protein: CASSRAGGLEQYF.

This clonotype was observed at least ten times. The J gene is TRBJ1-4, the V gene TRBV12-3 or TRBV12-4; D is unresolved. There are 14 residues in the CDR3. Trimming pared 6 bases from V and 4 bases from J, leaving 12 bases between. The CDR3 loop is CASSKHSINEKLFF. For the CDR3, the DNA is TGTGCCAGCAGCAAACATTCGATTAATGAAAAACTGTTTTTT.

A few counts support this clonotype. This chain joins TRBV6-2 or TRBV6-3 and TRBJ1-2; D call uncertain. V lost 0 bases to trimming and J lost 6 bases, with 14 bases between them. The CDR3 totals 15 residues. The germline CDR1 and CDR2 sequences are MNHEY and SVGEGT. The CDR3 DNA sequence: TGTGCCAGCAGTTACTCGGCATATCTTATGCATGGCTACACCTTC. Translating it yields CASSYSAYLMHGYTF.

The chain has TRBV15 and TRBJ2-5; no firm D call. Trimming cost V 5 bases and J 0 bases, with 4 bases left between them. The germline V gene encodes CDR1 LNHNV and CDR2 YYDKDF (reference sequence). This CDR3 has 12 amino acids. CDR3 sequence (DNA): TGTGCCACCAGCGCGGACCAAGAGACCCAGTACTTC. Its translation is CATSADQETQYF.

This clonotype was seen at least ten times. The J gene is TRBJ1-5, the V gene TRBV28, with 7 positions matching TRBD1. The V gene's germline CDR1 is MDHEN and CDR2 SYDVKM. The CDR3 covers 15 residues. J gave up 6 bases and V 8 bases, and 13 bases lay outside the gene matches. The CDR3 nucleotides read TGTGCCAGCCGGGAGAGCCCAGGGGGGATTCAGCCCCAGCATTTT. It specifies CASRESPGGIQPQHF.

The chain couples TRBV7-9 to TRBJ2-1; D ambiguous. V was clipped by 2 bases and J by 0 bases, with 8 bases between them. This CDR3 spans 15 amino acids. CDR1 SEHNR and CDR2 FQNEAQ come from the germline V gene (reference sequence). The CDR3 is CASSLLLGSYNEQFF. CDR3 DNA: TGTGCCAGCAGCTTATTGCTGGGCTCCTACAATGAGCAGTTCTTC.

This clonotype was observed many times. The chain carries TRBV18 and TRBJ1-5; tentative D call: TRBD1 (6 bases). Germline V gene sequence: CDR1 KGHSH, CDR2 LQKENI. Between the trimmed V and J ends, which lost 6 bases and 5 bases, there was a span of 17 bases. The length of the CDR3 is 15 residues. The chain's CDR3 is CASSPRQGGDQPQHF. CDR3 nucleotides: TGTGCCAGCTCCCCCCGGCAAGGGGGGGATCAGCCCCAGCATTTT.

Turning to this clonotype: An end of the junction does not agree with germline; a read error may underlie this. The CDR3 here is CAASGQNMPYNEQFF. DNA for the CDR3: TGTGCCGCCAGTGGTCAAAATATGCCCTACAATGAGCAGTTCTTC. The chain has TRBV24-1 and TRBJ2-1, with D unresolved. The CDR3 extends over 15 amino acids. The germline CDR1 and CDR2 sequences are KGHDR and SFDVKD.

This clonotype was seen a handful of times. The gene calls are TRBV20-1 and TRBJ2-1, with a possible D match to TRBD2 (5 bases). The CDR3 spans 16 residues. V was shortened by 3 bases and J by 0 bases, with 15 bases between the two germline ends. In germline, CDR1 is DFQATT, CDR2 SNEGSKA (reference sequence). CDR3 amino acids: CSARSPRADSYNEQFF. DNA for the CDR3: TGCAGTGCTAGGTCCCCTAGAGCGGACTCCTACAATGAGCAGTTCTTC.

The V and J genes are TRBV18 and TRBJ1-2, with D uncertain. The CDR3 runs to 14 residues. CDR1 and CDR2 from the germline V gene are KGHSH and LQKENI. Deletions cut 2 bases from V and 8 bases from J, with 15 bases between. CDR3 sequence (DNA): TGTGCCAGCTCACCAAATTCCGGGGAAGGAGGCTACACCTTC. Amino acid sequence: CASSPNSGEGGYTF.

This clonotype was counted a few times. The rearrangement joins TRBV19 to TRBJ2-1; 8 nucleotides agree with TRBD2. The CDR3 covers 16 residues. V gave up 3 bases and J gave up 8 bases; unmatched junction bases: 12. Germline V CDR1 and CDR2: LNHDA, SQIVND (reference sequence). The CDR3 region is CASSIGSGGRLDEQFF. CDR3 coding DNA: TGTGCCAGTAGTATTGGGTCCGGCGGGAGGCTGGATGAGCAGTTCTTC.

This clonotype came up a few times. The chain recombines TRBV27 with TRBJ2-1; D may correspond to TRBD1 or TRBD2 (6 bases each). The CDR3 length is 15 residues. The ends were cut back, 7 bases at V and 0 bases at J, with 13 bases in the middle. The V gene's germline CDR1 is MNHEY and CDR2 SMNVEV (reference sequence). In DNA form, the CDR3 reads TGTGCCAGCACCTTGGGGGGCAGCTCCTACAATGAGCAGTTCTTC. The encoded protein is CASTLGGSSYNEQFF.

In this sample, this clonotype turned up many times. This chain links TRBV9 with TRBJ2-5; possible D gene TRBD1, 5 bases. The CDR3 sequence is 13 residues long. Between the trimmed V and J ends, which lost 2 bases and 5 bases, there was a span of 10 bases. Germline loops: CDR1 SGDLS, CDR2 YYNGEE. CDR3 sequence (DNA): TGTGCCAGCAGCGTGTCCAGGGATGAGACCCAGTACTTC. This codes for CASSVSRDETQYF.

This clonotype occurred many times. An end of the junction does not agree with germline; a read error may underlie this. This chain joins TRBV6-2 or TRBV6-3 and TRBJ1-1, with 7 bases lining up with TRBD1. The CDR3 has 18 amino acids. The germline CDR1 and CDR2 sequences are MNHEY and SVGEGT. This CDR3 reads CASNYFPSAGGGLSEAFF. CDR3 coding DNA: TGTGCCAGCAATTACTTTCCTTCGGCAGGGGGAGGTTTGTCTGAAGCTTTCTTT.

This clonotype has more than one count but fewer than ten. The V gene is TRBV13, the J gene TRBJ2-1, with 8 bases lining up with TRBD2. V lost 0 bases and J lost 5; bases outside the gene matches: 6. This CDR3 is built from 16 residues. Per germline, CDR1 PRHDT and CDR2 FYEKMQ (reference sequence). This CDR3 is CASSLGGLAGHNEQFF. In DNA form, the CDR3 reads TGTGCCAGCAGCTTAGGGGGGCTAGCGGGTCACAATGAGCAGTTCTTC.

This chain links TRBV5-4 with TRBJ2-1, with unresolved D. The V and J ends lost 1 base and 15 bases respectively, with 17 bases between them. The CDR3 loop spans 13 amino acids. The germline V gene encodes CDR1 SGHNT and CDR2 YYREEE (reference sequence). CDR3: CASSLRPPRYRFF. CDR3 DNA: TGTGCCAGCAGCTTGAGGCCCCCCCGCTACCGGTTCTTC.

The chain recombines TRBV9 with TRBJ2-6, with unresolved D. With 1 base removed from V and 0 bases from J, the gap between germline ends came to 14 bases. The CDR3 has 18 amino acids. CDR1 is SGDLS and CDR2 is YYNGEE in the germline V gene. As DNA, the CDR3 is TGTGCCAGCAGCGTAATAGACTCCACTTACTCTGGGGCCAACGTCCTGACTTTC. It is translated as CASSVIDSTYSGANVLTF.

This clonotype was recorded a few times. This rearrangement joins TRBV4-1 to TRBJ2-2; no clear D gene. Trimming pared 0 bases from V and 5 bases from J, leaving 7 bases between. CDR3 size: 14 residues. CDR1 and CDR2 from the germline V gene are MGHRA and YSYEKL. CDR3 sequence: CASSQDQWTGELFF. The CDR3 region has the DNA TGCGCCAGCAGCCAAGATCAATGGACCGGGGAGCTGTTTTTT.